This paragraph covers one TCR beta chain sequence. The antigen is not known. This sample stems from a study of CD8 T cells in ankylosing spondylitis. Study outcomes and limitations: Several of the motif variants were reported before in synovial fluid and blood from reactive arthritis. Enrichment of disease-linked clones was reportedly significant in matched ankylosing spondylitis synovial fluid. Within ankylosing spondylitis blood, a TCR beta motif made up of eight or nine highly homologous variants appeared to be characteristic.

Quantitative 5'-RACE with molecular barcodes was used to make the TCR beta libraries. TCRdb re-analysed the 5' RACE reads in MiXCR, keeping a single row per CDR3 protein. Here the sample spans around 330,000 distinct CDR3 sequences, about 9.9% being singletons. Material: blood, either unsorted or a sorted T cell fraction (not recorded which). The TCR sequence derives from a female donor with ankylosing spondylitis or in good health (not recorded which).

Here the CDR3 reads CSARAFSPDTQYF. CDR3 DNA: TGCAGTGCTAGAGCCTTCAGTCCAGATACGCAGTATTTT. V usage is TRBV20-1 and J usage is TRBJ2-3; the D is unclear. The germline gives CDR1 DFQATT, CDR2 SNEGSKA (reference sequence). The V gene lost 1 base and the J gene lost 4 bases, with 9 bases spanning the gap. The CDR3 totals 13 residues.